These 3 T cell receptor beta chains share one sample of origin, sequenced in a study of vaccination and CD4 T cells after COVID-19. Treatment denoted: roughly ten-day PBMC culture with coronavirus spike peptide pools or control peptides (ViraFEST assay). The antigens for these receptors are not known. Researchers used the Oncomine TCR Beta short-read assay to sequence DNA from cultured CD4+ T cells. TCRdb analysed the PCR reads with MiXCR anew, one entry per CDR3 protein. This sample has some 14,000 distinct CDR3 sequences, with under 60% found just once. The sample was CD4+ T cells from blood, cultured in vitro, taken before SARS-CoV-2 vaccination. These receptors all come from a human donor who had recovered from COVID-19.

The V call is TRBV20-1, the J call TRBJ2-7; 7 bases line up with TRBD2. This CDR3 is 16 amino acids long. Germline V gene data show CDR1 as DFQATT and CDR2 as SNEGSKA (reference sequence). V lost 2 bases and J lost 5; bases outside the gene matches: 15. The CDR3 sequence is CSARPPGLSSAHEQYF. CDR3 sequence (DNA): TGCAGTGCTAGACCTCCGGGACTATCCTCAGCTCACGAGCAGTACTTC.

V gene TRBV12-5 combines with J gene TRBJ2-3; TRBD2 is a possible D gene (6 bases). With 5 bases removed from V and 11 bases from J, the gap between germline ends came to 14 bases. Germline CDR1 is LGHNT and CDR2 is FRNRAP. CDR3 length: 12 residues. The CDR3 DNA is TGTGCTAGTGGTGTGTCGGGGGTACAGCAGTATTTT. Encoded protein: CASGVSGVQQYF.

A few counts support this clonotype. This chain uses TRBV10-2 with TRBJ2-2, with D possibly matching TRBD2 (6 bases). The germline V and J ends were trimmed by 4 bases and 9 bases, with 6 bases remaining between them. Germline assignment: CDR1 WSHSY and CDR2 SAAADI. This CDR3 comprises 11 residues. The CDR3 is CASSGGRELFF. The DNA for the CDR3 is TGCGCCAGCAGTGGCGGGAGGGAGCTGTTTTTT.